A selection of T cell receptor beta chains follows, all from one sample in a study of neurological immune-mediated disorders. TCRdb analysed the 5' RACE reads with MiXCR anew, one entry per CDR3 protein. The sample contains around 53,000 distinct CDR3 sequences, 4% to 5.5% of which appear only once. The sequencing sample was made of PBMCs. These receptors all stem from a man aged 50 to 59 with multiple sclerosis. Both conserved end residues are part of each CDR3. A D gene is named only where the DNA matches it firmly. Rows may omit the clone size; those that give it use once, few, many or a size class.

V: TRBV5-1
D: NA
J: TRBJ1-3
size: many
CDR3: CASSSQGSGNTIYF
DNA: TGCGCCAGCAGCTCACAGGGCTCTGGAAACACCATATATTTT

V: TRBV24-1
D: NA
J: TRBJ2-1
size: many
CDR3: CATSDQYYNEQFF
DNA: TGTGCCACCAGTGACCAATACTACAATGAGCAGTTCTTC

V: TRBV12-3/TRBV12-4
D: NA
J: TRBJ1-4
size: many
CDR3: CASSPSRGFVGKLFF
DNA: TGTGCCAGCAGTCCATCTCGGGGCTTTGTAGGCAAACTGTTTTTT

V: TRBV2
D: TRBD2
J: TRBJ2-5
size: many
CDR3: CASRLAQKETQYF
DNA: TGTGCCAGTCGACTAGCGCAAAAAGAGACCCAGTACTTC

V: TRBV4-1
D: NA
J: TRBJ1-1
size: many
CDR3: CASSQATNTEAFF
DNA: TGCGCCAGCAGCCAGGCAACGAACACTGAAGCTTTCTTT

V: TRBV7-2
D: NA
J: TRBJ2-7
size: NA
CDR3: CASRQNREQYF
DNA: TGTGCCAGCAGACAAAACAGAGAGCAGTACTTC

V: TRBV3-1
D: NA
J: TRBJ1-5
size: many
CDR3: CASSAGFSNQPQHF
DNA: TGTGCCAGCAGCGCGGGGTTTAGCAATCAGCCCCAGCATTTT

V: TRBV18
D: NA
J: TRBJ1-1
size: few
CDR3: CASSPGGNTEAFF
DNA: TGTGCCAGCTCACCAGGTGGGAACACTGAAGCTTTCTTT

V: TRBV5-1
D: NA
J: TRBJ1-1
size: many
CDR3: CASSLSTGNTEAFF
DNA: TGCGCCAGCAGCTTGTCGACAGGGAACACTGAAGCTTTCTTT

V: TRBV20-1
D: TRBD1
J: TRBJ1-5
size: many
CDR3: CSARDRVGGDQPQNF
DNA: TGCAGTGCTAGAGATCGTGTAGGGGGCGATCAGCCCCAGAATTTT

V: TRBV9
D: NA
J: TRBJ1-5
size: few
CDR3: CASSLWTEKKNQPQHF
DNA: TGTGCCAGCAGCTTGTGGACAGAGAAAAAAAATCAGCCCCAGCATTTT

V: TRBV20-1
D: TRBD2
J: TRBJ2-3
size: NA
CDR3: CSAVAGYTDTQYF
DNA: TGCAGTGCCGTAGCGGGGTACACAGATACGCAGTATTTT

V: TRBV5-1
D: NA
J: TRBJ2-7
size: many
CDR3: CASSLGPFYEQYF
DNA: TGCGCCAGCAGCTTGGGTCCCTTCTACGAGCAGTACTTC

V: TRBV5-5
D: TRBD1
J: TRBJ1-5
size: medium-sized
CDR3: CASGLGGQGDPQHF
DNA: TGTGCCAGCGGCCTGGGGGGACAGGGTGATCCCCAGCATTTT

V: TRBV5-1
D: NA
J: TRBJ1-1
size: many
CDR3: CASIEPGNTEAFF
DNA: TGCGCCAGCATCGAACCGGGGAACACTGAAGCTTTCTTT

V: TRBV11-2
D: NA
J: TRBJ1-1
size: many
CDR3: CASSLKSSTEAFF
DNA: TGTGCCAGCAGCTTAAAGTCCAGCACTGAAGCTTTCTTT

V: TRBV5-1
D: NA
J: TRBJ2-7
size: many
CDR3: CASSPRPLDEQYF
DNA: TGCGCCAGCAGCCCCAGGCCCCTGGACGAGCAGTACTTC

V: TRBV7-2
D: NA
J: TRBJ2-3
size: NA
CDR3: CASSFSRPGGTDTQYF
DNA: TGTGCCAGCAGCTTTTCCCGTCCGGGGGGCACAGATACGCAGTATTTT

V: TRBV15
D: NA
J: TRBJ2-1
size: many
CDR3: CATRGPGADEQFF
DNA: TGTGCCACCCGGGGGCCAGGGGCGGATGAGCAGTTCTTC

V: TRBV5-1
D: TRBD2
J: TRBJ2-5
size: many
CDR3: CASSPGGGPQETQYF
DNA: TGCGCCAGCAGCCCCGGGGGGGGTCCCCAAGAGACCCAGTACTTC

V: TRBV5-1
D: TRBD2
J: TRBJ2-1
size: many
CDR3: CASSLRSGTTSYNEQFF
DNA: TGCGCCAGCAGCTTGCGTAGCGGGACCACCTCCTACAATGAGCAGTTCTTC

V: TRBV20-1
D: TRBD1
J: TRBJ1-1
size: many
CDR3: CSAKLDRGNTEAFF
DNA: TGCAGTGCTAAGTTAGACAGGGGCAACACTGAAGCTTTCTTT

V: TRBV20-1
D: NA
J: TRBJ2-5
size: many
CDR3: CSARQTGTGETQYF
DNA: TGCAGTGCTAGGCAGACAGGGACTGGAGAGACCCAGTACTTC